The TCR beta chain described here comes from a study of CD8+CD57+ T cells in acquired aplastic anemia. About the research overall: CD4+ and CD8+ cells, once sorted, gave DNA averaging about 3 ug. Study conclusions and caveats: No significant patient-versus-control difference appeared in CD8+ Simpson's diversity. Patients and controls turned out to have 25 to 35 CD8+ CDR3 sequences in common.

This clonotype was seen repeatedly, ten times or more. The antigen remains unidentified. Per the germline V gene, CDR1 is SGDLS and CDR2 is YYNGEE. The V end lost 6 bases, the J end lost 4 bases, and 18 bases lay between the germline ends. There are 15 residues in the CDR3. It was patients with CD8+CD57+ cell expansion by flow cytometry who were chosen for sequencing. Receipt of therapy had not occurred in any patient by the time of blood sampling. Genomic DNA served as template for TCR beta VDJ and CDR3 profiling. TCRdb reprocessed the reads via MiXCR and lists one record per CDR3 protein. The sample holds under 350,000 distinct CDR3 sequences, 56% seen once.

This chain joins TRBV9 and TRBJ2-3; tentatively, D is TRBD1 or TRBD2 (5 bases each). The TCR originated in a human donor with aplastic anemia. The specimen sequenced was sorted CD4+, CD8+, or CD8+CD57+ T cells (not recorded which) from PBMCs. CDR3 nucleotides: TGTGCCAGCAATCGCGATCCGGGGCGCTCAGATACGCAGTATTTT. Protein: CASNRDPGRSDTQYF.